Each of the 15 T cell receptor beta chains below was sequenced from the same sample in a study of T cells expressing NK-cell markers. TCRdb re-called the 5' RACE reads; one entry per CDR3 protein, DNA not given. The sample's table shows roughly 280,000 distinct CDR3 sequences. The sequencing input was blood T cells: a sorted CD56 or NKG2C T cell subset, CD4+ or CD8+ T cells, or bulk PBMC T cells (not recorded which). The receptors were sampled from a young man in good health.

The J gene is TRBJ1-5, the V gene TRBV7-2. This CDR3 comprises 16 residues. Germline V gene data show CDR1 as SGHTA and CDR2 as FQGNSA. CDR3 amino acids: CASSLSGVASNQPQHF.

The chain carries TRBV6-2 or TRBV6-3 and TRBJ2-3; TCRdb designates TRBD1, a call that cannot be tested without DNA. Germline-derived CDR1 and CDR2 are MNHEY and SVGEGT. This CDR3 comprises 15 residues. This chain's CDR3 is CASSYGQGRGDTQYF.

This chain joins TRBV4-1 and TRBJ2-5; TCRdb calls TRBD2, which cannot be checked without DNA. The germline V gene encodes CDR1 MGHRA and CDR2 YSYEKL. CDR3 length: 15 amino acids. Here the CDR3 reads CASSPDLAVQETQYF.

The CDR3 is CASSPRQVSNTGELFF. The chain carries TRBV18 and TRBJ2-2. Germline CDR1 KGHSH, CDR2 LQKENI. The length of the CDR3 is 16 residues.

V gene TRBV11-2 combines with J gene TRBJ2-1; TCRdb designates TRBD2, a call that cannot be tested without DNA. CDR1 and CDR2 (germline): SGHAT, FQNNGV. This CDR3 region has 18 residues. The CDR3 loop is CASSLVGTSGRALNEQFF. The variable domain in full, with the rest retrieved from reference TRBV11-2 and TRBJ2-1, is EAGVAQSPRYKIIEKRQSVAFWCNPISGHATLYWYQQILGQGPKLLIQFQNNGVVDDSQLPKDRFSAERLKGVDSTLKIQPAKLEDSAVYLCASSLVGTSGRALNEQFFGPGTRLTVL.

The chain links TRBV6-2 or TRBV6-3 to TRBJ2-1. The CDR3 is 13 residues long. Germline loops: CDR1 MNHEY, CDR2 SVGEGT. The CDR3 reads CASSKSSYNEQFF.

V is TRBV4-3 and J is TRBJ2-5; there is no DNA to check the TCRdb D call of TRBD2. The CDR3 is 16 amino acids. Germline V gene data show CDR1 as LGHNA and CDR2 as YSLEER. Here the CDR3 reads CASSPNPSGNQETQYF.

The chain is built from TRBV4-3 and TRBJ2-6; as DNA is missing, the TRBD1 call by TCRdb cannot be tested. The CDR3 runs to 18 residues. The V gene's germline CDR1 is LGHNA and CDR2 YSLEER. The CDR3 loop reads CASSQVTGGSSGANVLTF.

CDR3 sequence reads: CASRRTGYQPQHF. V usage is TRBV27 and J usage is TRBJ1-5; TCRdb reports TRBD1, a call that lacks DNA to check it against. Germline V gene data show CDR1 as MNHEY and CDR2 as SMNVEV (reference sequence). The CDR3 is 13 residues long.

The chain couples TRBV10-3 to TRBJ2-6; TCRdb's D gene call, TRBD1, goes unchecked for lack of DNA. The CDR3 has 17 residues. Germline CDR1 reads ENHRY; CDR2 reads SYGVKD. CDR3 protein: CAISDHLGGSGANVLTF.

The chain has TRBV5-1 and TRBJ2-7; TCRdb's D call, TRBD1, is unchecked because there is no DNA. Looked up from germline, CDR1 is SGHRS and CDR2 is YFSETQ. There are 16 residues in the CDR3. This CDR3 is CASSPGTGGTPYEQYF.

The chain recombines TRBV4-1 with TRBJ2-3; TCRdb picks TRBD1, but there is no DNA to check that call. This CDR3 contains 16 residues. Germline V gene sequence: CDR1 MGHRA, CDR2 YSYEKL. CDR3: CASSPSEGTGSDTQYF.

V and J are TRBV7-9 and TRBJ2-2; TCRdb outputs TRBD2, but without DNA this stays unchecked. The CDR3 runs 14 residues. CDR1 SEHNR and CDR2 FQNEAQ come from the germline V gene (reference sequence). The CDR3 is CAPGLAANTGELFF.

The chain is built from TRBV24-1 and TRBJ1-2; no DNA is available, so the TRBD1 call from TCRdb remains unchecked. This CDR3 region has 15 residues. CDR1 and CDR2 from the germline V gene are KGHDR and SFDVKD. The CDR3 sequence: CATSDPGTGNYGYTF.

This chain uses TRBV12-3 or TRBV12-4 with TRBJ2-6. This CDR3 region has 16 residues. The CDR3 sequence is CASSFGRISGANVLTF.